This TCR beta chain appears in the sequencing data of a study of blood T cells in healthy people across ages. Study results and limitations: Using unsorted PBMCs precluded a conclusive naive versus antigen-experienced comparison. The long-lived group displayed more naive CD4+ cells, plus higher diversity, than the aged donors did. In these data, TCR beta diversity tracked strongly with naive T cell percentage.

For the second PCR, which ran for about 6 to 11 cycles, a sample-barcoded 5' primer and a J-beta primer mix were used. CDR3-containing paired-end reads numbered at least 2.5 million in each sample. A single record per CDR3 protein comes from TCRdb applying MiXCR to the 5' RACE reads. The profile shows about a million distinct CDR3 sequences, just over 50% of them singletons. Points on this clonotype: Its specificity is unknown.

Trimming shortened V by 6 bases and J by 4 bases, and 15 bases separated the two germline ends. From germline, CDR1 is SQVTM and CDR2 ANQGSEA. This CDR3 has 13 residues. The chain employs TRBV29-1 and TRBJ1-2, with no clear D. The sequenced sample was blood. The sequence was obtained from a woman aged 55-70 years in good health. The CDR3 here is CSVSWTSGYGYTF. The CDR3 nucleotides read TGCAGCGTCTCCTGGACCTCAGGCTATGGCTACACCTTC. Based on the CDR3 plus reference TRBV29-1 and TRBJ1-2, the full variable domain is SAVISQKPSRDICQRGTSLTIQCQVDSQVTMMFWYRQQPGQSLTLIATANQGSEATYESGFVIDKFPISRPNLTFSTLTVSNMSPEDSSIYLCSVSWTSGYGYTFGSGTRLTVV.